This T cell receptor beta chain is from a study of control samples from healthy donors and cancer patients. Trimming cost V 3 bases and J 0 bases, with 8 bases left between them. The CDR3 loop spans 14 amino acids. From germline, CDR1 is GTSNPN and CDR2 SVGIG (reference sequence). Only in-frame clones appear in the TCRdb table, and some are missing; sequencing was by immunoSEQ multiplex PCR. The sample holds about 160,000 clones, roughly 94% seen once. The chain couples TRBV30 to TRBJ1-4; D may be TRBD1 (5 bases). The receptor comes from a man in his sixties with colorectal cancer. Material: PBMCs. CDR3 bases: TGTGCCTGGAGGGGACGGTCAACTAATGAAAAACTGTTTTTT. The encoded protein is CAWRGRSTNEKLFF.